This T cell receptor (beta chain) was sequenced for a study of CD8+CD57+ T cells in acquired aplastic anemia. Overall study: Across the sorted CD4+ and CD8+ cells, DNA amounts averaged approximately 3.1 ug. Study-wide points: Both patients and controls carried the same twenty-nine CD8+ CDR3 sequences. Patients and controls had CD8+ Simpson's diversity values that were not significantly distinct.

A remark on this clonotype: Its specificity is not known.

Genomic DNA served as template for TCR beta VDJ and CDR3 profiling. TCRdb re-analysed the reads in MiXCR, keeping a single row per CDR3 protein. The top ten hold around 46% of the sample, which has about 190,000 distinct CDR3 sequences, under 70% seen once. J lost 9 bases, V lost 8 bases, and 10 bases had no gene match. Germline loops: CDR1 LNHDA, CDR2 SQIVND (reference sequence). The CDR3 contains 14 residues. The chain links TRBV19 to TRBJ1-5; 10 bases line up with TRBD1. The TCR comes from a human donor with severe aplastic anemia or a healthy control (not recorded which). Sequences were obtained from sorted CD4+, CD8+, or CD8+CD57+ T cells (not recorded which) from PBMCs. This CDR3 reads CASYGTGELGPQHF. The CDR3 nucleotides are TGTGCCAGTTACGGGACAGGGGAACTAGGGCCCCAGCATTTT.